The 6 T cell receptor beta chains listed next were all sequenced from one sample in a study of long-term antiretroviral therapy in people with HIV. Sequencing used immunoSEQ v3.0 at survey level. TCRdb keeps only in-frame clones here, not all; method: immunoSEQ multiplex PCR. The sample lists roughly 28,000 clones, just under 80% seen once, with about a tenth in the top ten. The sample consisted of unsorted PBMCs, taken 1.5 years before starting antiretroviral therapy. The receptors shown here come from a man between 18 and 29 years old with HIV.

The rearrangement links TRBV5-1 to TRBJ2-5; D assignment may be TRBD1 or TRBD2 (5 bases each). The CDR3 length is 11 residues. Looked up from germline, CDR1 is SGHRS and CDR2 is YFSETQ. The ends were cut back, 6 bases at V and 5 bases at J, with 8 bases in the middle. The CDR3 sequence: CASKGEETQYF. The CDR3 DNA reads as TGCGCCAGCAAAGGGGAGGAGACCCAGTACTTC.

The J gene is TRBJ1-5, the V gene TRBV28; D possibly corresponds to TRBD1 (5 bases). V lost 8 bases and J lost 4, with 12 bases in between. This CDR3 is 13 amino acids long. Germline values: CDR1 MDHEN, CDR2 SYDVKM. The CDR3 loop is CASEMTVNQPQHF. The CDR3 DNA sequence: TGTGCCAGCGAAATGACAGTTAATCAGCCCCAGCATTTT.

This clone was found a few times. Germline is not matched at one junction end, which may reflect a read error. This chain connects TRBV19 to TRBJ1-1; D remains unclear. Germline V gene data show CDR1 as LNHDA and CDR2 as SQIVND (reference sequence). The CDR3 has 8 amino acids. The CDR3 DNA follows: TGTGCCAGTAAAGCCTACCACTTT. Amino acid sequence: CASKAYHF.

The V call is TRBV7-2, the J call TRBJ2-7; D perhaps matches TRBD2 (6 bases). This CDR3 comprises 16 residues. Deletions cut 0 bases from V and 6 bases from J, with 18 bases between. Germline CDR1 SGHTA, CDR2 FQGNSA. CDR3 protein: CASSLAPGGFSLEQYF. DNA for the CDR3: TGTGCCAGCAGCTTAGCGCCTGGGGGGTTCTCGCTCGAGCAGTACTTC.

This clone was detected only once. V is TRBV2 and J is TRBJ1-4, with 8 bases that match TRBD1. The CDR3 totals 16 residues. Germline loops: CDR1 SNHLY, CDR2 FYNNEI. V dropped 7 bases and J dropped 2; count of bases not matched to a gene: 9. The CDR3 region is CASNLDRVVTNEKLFF. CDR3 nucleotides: TGTGCCAGCAATCTGGACAGGGTCGTGACTAATGAAAAACTGTTTTTT.

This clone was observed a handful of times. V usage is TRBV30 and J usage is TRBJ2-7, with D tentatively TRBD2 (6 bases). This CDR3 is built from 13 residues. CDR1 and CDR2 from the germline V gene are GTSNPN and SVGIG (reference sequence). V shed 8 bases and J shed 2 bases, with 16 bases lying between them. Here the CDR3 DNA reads TGTGCCGGGGACGGCGGGGTGACCTACGAGCAGTACTTC. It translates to CAGDGGVTYEQYF.